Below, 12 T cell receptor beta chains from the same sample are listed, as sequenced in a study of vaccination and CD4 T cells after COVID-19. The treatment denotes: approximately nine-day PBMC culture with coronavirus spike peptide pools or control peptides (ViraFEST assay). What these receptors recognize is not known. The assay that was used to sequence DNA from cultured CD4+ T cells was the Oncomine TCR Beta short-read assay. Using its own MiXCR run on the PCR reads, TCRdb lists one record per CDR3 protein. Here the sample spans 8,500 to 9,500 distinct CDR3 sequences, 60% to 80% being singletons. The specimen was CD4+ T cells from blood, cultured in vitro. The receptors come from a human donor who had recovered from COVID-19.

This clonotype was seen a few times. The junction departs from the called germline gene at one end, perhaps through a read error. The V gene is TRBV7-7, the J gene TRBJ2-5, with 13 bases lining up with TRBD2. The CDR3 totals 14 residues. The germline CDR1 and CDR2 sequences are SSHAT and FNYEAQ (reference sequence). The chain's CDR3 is CASSPGLAGETQYF. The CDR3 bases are TGTGCTAGCAGCCCGGGACTAGCGGGGGAGACCCAGTACTTC. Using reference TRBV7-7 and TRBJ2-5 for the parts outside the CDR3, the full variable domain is GAGVSQSPRYKVTKRGQDVTLRCDPISSHATLYWYQQALGQGPEFLTYFNYEAQPDKSGLPSDRFSAERPEGSISTLTIQRTEQRDSAMYRCASSPGLAGETQYFGPGTRLLVL.

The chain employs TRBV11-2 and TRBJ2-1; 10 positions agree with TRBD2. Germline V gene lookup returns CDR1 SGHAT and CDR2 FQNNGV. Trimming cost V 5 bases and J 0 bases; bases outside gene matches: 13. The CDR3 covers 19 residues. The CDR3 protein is CASSPIRRLAGDSYNEQFF. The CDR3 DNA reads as TGTGCCAGCAGCCCAATTAGGAGGCTAGCGGGGGACTCCTACAATGAGCAGTTCTTC.

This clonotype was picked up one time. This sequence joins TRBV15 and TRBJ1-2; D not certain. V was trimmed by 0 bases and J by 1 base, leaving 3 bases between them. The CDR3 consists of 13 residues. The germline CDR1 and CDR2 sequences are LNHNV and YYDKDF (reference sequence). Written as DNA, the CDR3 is TGTGCCACCAGCAGAGAAGTTAACTATGGCTACACCTTC. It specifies CATSREVNYGYTF.

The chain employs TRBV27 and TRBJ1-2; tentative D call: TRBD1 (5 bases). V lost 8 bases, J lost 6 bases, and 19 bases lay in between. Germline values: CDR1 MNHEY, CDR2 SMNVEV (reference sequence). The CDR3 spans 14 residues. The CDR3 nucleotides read TGTGCCAGCCGTCCGGGACCGACTTATAATGGCTACACCTTC. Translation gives CASRPGPTYNGYTF.

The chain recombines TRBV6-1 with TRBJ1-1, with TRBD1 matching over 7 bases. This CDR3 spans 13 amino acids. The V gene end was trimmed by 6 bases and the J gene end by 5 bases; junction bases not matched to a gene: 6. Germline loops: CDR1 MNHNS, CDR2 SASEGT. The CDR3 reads CASSTDRDTEAFF. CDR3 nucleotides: TGTGCCAGCAGCACCGACAGGGATACTGAAGCTTTCTTT.

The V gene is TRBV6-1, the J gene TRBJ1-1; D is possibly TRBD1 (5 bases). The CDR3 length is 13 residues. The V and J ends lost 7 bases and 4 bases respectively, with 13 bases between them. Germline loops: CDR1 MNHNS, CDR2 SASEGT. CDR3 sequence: CASIPGRVTEAFF. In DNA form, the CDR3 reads TGTGCCAGCATCCCTGGCAGGGTCACTGAAGCTTTCTTT.

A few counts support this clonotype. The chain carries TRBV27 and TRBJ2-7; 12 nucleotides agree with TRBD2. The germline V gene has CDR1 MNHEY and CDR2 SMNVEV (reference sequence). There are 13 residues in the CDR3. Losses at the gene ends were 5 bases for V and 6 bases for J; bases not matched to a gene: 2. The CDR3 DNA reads TGTGCCAGCAGTCCACTAGCGGGAGGCGAGCAGTACTTC. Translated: CASSPLAGGEQYF.

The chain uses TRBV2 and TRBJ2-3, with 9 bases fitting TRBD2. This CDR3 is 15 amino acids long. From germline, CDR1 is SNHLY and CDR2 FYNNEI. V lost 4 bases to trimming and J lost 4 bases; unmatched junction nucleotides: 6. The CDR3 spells CASSGSGSWADTQYF. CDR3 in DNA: TGTGCCAGCAGTGGTAGCGGGAGTTGGGCAGATACGCAGTATTTT.

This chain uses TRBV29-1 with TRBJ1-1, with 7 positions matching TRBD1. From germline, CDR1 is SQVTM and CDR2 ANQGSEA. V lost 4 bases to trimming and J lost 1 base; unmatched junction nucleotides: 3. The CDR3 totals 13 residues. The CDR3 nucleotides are TGCAGCGTTGCTGGGACAGCGAACACTGAAGCTTTCTTT. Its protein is CSVAGTANTEAFF.

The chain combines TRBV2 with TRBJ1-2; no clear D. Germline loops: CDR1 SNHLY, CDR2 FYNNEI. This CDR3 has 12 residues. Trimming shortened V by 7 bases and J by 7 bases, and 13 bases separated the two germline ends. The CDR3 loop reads CASKREGSGYTF. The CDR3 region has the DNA TGTGCCAGCAAGCGAGAGGGCTCTGGCTACACCTTC.

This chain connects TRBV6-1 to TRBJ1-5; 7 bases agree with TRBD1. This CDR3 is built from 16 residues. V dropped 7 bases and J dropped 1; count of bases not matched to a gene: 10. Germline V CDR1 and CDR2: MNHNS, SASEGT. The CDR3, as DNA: TGTGCCAGCAAAGCAGGGGGAGGCGGCAGCAATCAGCCCCAGCATTTT. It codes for CASKAGGGGSNQPQHF.

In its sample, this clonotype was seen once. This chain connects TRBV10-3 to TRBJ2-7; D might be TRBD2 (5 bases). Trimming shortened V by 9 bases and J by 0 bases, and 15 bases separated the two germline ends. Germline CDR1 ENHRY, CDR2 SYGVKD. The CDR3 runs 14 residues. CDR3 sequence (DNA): TGTGCCATTTATTCCGGGGATGGCTCCTACGAGCAGTACTTC. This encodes CAIYSGDGSYEQYF.